This TCR beta chain was found in a study of T cells after somatic rescue of genetic block (TCRdb year 2020). Background for the entire study: The study assessed how robust, over the long term, a T-cell system was when the system had developed through somatic rescue of a genetic block in T-cell development.

This clone was detected only once. Its antigen remains unidentified. The input lacks base qualities; no much larger clone sits a single base away. The germline V gene specifies SGHTA as CDR1 and FQGNSA as CDR2. The CDR3, from cysteine to phenylalanine, totals 18 residues. Of all the DNA, just the CDR3 is kept, 54 bases in frame from base 1. After removal of 1 base from V and 2 bases from J, the junction retains 5 bases not matched to a gene. Receptors were amplified or captured by the immunoSEQ multiplex PCR assay. In its TCRdb copy, this immuneACCESS table keeps in-frame sequences only and misses some clones. Where compared with another copy, unresolved V genes explain less than half of these, and the others have no known cause. In this sample the table shows about 68,000 clones, about nine tenths of which occur a single time. The ten largest clones represent 2.9% of the sample.

The chain joins TRBV7-2 to TRBJ2-3; 14 central bases correspond to TRBD2. The TCR sequence derives from a man aged 40-55 years. Material for sequencing was peripheral blood mononuclear cells (PBMCs). Here is the DNA: TGTGCCAGCAGCTTAGGGACTAGCGGGAGGAGTATCACAGATACGCAGTATTTT. Its translation reads: CASSLGTSGRSITDTQYF. The CDR3 plus the reference TRBV7-2 and TRBJ2-3 genes for the other parts give the full variable domain: GAGVSQSPSNKVTEKGKDVELRCDPISGHTALYWYRQSLGQGLEFLIYFQGNSAPDKSGLPSDRFSAERTGGSVSTLTIQRTQQEDSAVYLCASSLGTSGRSITDTQYFGPGTRLTVL.